This T cell receptor (beta chain) came from a study of CD8+ T cells in alopecia areata. Looking at the study overall: Recipients were approximately 7-11-week-old female C3H/HeJ mice grafted with skin from approximately 6-13-month-old C3H/HeJ donors with spontaneous alopecia.

The pooled cutaneous lymph node cells were sorted using several markers (CD4, CD8alpha, NKG2D, NKG2ACE and others). Study conclusions and caveats: Higher clonality and more expanded CD8+ clones appeared in lesional than normal scalp.

After isolation, RNA underwent reverse transcription to generate cDNA as the sequencing template. The table came from immunoSEQ multiplex PCR; TCRdb's copy has only in-frame clones and leaves some out. The data show 3,900 or so clones, with none appearing a single time. This clone rates as medium-sized. Its specificity is not known. The gene names given are mouse names. The read terminates 4 residues ahead of where the CDR3 ends, so the germline J gene completes it. Looked up from germline, CDR1 is LGHNA and CDR2 is YNLKQL (reference sequence). The V and J ends lost 3 bases and 3 bases respectively, with 9 bases between them. There are 13 residues in the CDR3.

This chain links TRBV5 with TRBJ2-7, with D perhaps TRBD1 (5 bases). The source material was CD8+ T cells sorted from a lymph node. This sequence originates from a C3H/HeJ mouse with alopecia areata. MHC haplotype: H2-k. The DNA read from the CDR3 is TGTGCCAGCAGCCATCCCCAGGGCTAT. Protein: CASSHPQGY. The complete CDR3 reads CASSHPQGYEQYF.